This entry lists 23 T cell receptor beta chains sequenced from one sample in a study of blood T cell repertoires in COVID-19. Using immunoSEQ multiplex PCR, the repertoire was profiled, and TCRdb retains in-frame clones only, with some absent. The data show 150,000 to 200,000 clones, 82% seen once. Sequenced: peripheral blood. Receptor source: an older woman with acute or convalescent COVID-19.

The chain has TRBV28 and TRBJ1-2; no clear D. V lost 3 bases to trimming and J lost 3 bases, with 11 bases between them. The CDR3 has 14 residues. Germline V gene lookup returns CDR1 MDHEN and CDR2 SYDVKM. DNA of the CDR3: TGTGCCAGCAGTTTCCTAGGAGTGGACTATGGCTACACCTTC. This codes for CASSFLGVDYGYTF.

CDR3 nucleotides: TGTGCCAGCAGCAGCAGACAGGTACTCTCTGGGGCCAACGTCCTGACTTTC. It codes for CASSSRQVLSGANVLTF. The chain carries TRBV5-4 and TRBJ2-6, with D tentatively TRBD1 (6 bases). This CDR3 has 17 amino acids. The ends were cut back, 4 bases at V and 0 bases at J, with 14 bases in the middle. CDR1 SGHNT and CDR2 YYREEE come from the germline V gene (reference sequence).

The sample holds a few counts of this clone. This CDR3 is CASSLKRLADYNEQFF. Written as DNA, the CDR3 is TGTGCCAGCAGCTTGAAAAGACTAGCGGACTACAATGAGCAGTTCTTC. The rearrangement joins TRBV5-4 to TRBJ2-1; TRBD2 matches 9 bases. The CDR3 spans 16 residues. Germline values: CDR1 SGHNT, CDR2 YYREEE (reference sequence). V was clipped by 1 base and J by 3 bases; unmatched bases: 5.

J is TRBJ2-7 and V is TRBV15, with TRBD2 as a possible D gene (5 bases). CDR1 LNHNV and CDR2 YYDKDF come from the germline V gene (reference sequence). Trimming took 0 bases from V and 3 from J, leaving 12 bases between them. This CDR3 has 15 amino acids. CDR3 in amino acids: CATSRDLSGGYEQYF. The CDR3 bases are TGTGCCACCAGCAGAGATCTAAGTGGAGGCTACGAGCAGTACTTC.

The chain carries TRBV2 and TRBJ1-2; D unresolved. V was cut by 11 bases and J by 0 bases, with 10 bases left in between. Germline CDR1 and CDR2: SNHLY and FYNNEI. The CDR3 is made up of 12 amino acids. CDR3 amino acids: CAQHEANYGYTF. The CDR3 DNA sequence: TGTGCCCAACACGAAGCTAACTATGGCTACACCTTC.

DNA of the CDR3: TGTGCCAGCATCTCCCGGGGGGGGTACACCTTC. This sequence encodes CASISRGGYTF. This chain connects TRBV6-5 to TRBJ1-2; perhaps TRBD1 as D (5 bases). The V end lost 7 bases, the J end lost 11 bases, and 14 bases lay between the germline ends. The germline V gene encodes CDR1 MNHEY and CDR2 SVGAGI. The CDR3 is 11 residues long.

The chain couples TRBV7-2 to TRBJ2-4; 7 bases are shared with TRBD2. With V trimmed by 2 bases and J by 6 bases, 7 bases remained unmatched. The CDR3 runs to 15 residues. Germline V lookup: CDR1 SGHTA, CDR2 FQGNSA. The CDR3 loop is CASSLKVLAGNIQYF. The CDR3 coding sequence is TGTGCCAGCAGCTTAAAGGTATTAGCGGGAAACATTCAGTACTTC.

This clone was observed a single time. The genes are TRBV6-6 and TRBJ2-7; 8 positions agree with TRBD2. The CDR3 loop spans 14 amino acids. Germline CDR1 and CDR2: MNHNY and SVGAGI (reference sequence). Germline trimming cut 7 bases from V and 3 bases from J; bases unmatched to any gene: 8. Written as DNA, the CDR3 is TGTGCCAGCACTTCGCCTAGCGGGTTCTACGAGCAGTACTTC. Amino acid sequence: CASTSPSGFYEQYF.

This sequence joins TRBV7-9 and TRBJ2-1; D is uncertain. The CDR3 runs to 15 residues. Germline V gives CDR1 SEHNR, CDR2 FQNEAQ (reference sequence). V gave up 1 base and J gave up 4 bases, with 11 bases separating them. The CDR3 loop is CASSLGLSVYNEQFF. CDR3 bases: TGTGCCAGCAGCTTAGGTCTGAGCGTGTACAATGAGCAGTTCTTC.

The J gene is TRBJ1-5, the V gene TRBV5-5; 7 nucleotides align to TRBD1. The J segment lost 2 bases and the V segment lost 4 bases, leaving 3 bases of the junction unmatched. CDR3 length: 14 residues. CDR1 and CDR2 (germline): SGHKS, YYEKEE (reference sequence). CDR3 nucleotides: TGTGCCAGCAGCCAAGGACAGGGCAATCAGCCCCAGCATTTT. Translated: CASSQGQGNQPQHF. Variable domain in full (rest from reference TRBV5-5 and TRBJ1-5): DAGVTQSPTHLIKTRGQQVTLRCSPISGHKSVSWYQQVLGQGPQFIFQYYEKEERGRGNFPDRFSARQFPNYSSELNVNALLLGDSALYLCASSQGQGNQPQHFGDGTRLSIL.

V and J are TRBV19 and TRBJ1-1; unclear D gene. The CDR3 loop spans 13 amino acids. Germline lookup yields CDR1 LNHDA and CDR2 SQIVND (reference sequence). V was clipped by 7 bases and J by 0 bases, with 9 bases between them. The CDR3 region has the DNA TGTGCCAGTAAAAACTCCGTGAACACTGAAGCTTTCTTT. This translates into CASKNSVNTEAFF.

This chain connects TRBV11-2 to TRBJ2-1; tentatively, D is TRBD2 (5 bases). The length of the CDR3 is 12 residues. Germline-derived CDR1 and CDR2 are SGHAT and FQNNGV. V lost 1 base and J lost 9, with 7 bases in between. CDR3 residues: CASSLAGGEQFF. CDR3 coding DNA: TGTGCCAGCAGCTTAGCCGGAGGTGAGCAGTTCTTC.

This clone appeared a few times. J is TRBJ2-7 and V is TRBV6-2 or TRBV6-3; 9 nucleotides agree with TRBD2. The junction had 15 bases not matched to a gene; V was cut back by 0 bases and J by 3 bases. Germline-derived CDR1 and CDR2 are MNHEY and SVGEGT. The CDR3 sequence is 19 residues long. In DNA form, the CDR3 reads TGTGCCAGCAGTTACTCATCGGGAGTCGCAACTAGCGGGTTCTACGAGCAGTACTTC. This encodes CASSYSSGVATSGFYEQYF.

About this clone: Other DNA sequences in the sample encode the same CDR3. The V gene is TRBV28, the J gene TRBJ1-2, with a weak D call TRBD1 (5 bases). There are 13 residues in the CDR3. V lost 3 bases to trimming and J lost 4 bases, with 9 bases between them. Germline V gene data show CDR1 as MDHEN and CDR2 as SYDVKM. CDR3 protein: CASSLGQGYGYTF. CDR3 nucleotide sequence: TGTGCCAGCAGTTTGGGGCAGGGCTATGGCTACACCTTC.

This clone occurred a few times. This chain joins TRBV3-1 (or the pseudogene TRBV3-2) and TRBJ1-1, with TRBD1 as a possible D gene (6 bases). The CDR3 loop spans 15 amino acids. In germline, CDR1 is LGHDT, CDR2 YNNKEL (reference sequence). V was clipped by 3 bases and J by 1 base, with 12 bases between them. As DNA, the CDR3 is TGTGCCAGCAGCCACCGGGGGGGACAGAACACTGAAGCTTTCTTT. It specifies CASSHRGGQNTEAFF.

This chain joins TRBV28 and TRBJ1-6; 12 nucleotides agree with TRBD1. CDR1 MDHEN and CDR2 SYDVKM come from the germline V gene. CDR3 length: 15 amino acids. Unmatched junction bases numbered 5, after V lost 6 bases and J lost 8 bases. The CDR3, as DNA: TGTGCCAGCAGAAGGGGACAGGGGGCTTATTCACCCCTCCACTTT. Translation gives CASRRGQGAYSPLHF.

Here the CDR3 DNA reads TGTGCCAGCAGCTCGGGACAGGGGGGGACAAGGGAGCTGTTTTTT. Translating it yields CASSSGQGGTRELFF. The rearrangement joins TRBV4-2 to TRBJ2-2; 11 nucleotides align to TRBD1. V trimming: 5 bases; J trimming: 9 bases; junction bases outside the gene matches: 8. The CDR3 runs to 15 residues. Germline V CDR1 and CDR2: LGHNA, YNFKEQ.

The CDR3 here is CASSPRLAGGSHEQFF. The CDR3 coding sequence is TGTGCCAGCAGCCCTAGACTAGCGGGAGGTAGCCATGAGCAGTTCTTC. The chain has TRBV14 and TRBJ2-1; 13 bases fit TRBD2. With 4 bases clipped from V and 8 bases from J, the junction kept 8 bases outside the gene matches. Germline V gene sequence: CDR1 SGHDN, CDR2 FVKESK. The CDR3 covers 16 residues.

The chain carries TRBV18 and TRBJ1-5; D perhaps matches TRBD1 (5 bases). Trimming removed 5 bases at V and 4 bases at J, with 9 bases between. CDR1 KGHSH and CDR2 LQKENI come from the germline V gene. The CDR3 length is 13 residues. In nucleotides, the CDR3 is TGTGCCAGCTCAGCAGACAGAAATCAGCCCCAGCATTTT. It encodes CASSADRNQPQHF.

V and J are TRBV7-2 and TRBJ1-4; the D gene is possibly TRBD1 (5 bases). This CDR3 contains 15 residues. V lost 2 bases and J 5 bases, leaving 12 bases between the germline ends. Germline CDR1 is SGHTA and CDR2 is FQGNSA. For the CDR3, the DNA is TGTGCCAGCAGCTTACCTACAGGAGGGAATGAAAAACTGTTTTTT. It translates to CASSLPTGGNEKLFF. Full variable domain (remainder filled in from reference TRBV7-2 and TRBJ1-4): GAGVSQSPSNKVTEKGKDVELRCDPISGHTALYWYRQSLGQGLEFLIYFQGNSAPDKSGLPSDRFSAERTGGSVSTLTIQRTQQEDSAVYLCASSLPTGGNEKLFFGSGTQLSVL.

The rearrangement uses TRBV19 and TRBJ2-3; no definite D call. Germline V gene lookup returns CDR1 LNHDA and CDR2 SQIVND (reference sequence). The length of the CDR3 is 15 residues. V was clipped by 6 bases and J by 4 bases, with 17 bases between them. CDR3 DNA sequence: TGTGCCAGTAGCGCTTATATCGGGTTCCCAGATACGCAGTATTTT. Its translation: CASSAYIGFPDTQYF. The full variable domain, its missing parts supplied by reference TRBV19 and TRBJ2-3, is DGGITQSPKYLFRKEGQNVTLSCEQNLNHDAMYWYRQDPGQGLRLIYYSQIVNDFQKGDIAEGYSVSREKKESFPLTVTSAQKNPTAFYLCASSAYIGFPDTQYFGPGTRLTVL.

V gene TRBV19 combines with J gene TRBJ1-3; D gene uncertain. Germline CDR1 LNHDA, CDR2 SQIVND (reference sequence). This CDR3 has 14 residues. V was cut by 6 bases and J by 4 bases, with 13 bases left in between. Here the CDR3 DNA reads TGTGCCAGTAGCCCGGGATTAGCGGGAAACACCATATATTTT. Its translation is CASSPGLAGNTIYF.

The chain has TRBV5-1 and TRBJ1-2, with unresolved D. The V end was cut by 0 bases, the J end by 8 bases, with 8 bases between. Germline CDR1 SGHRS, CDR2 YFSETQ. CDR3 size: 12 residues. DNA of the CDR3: TGCGCCAGCAGCTTGGATTGGAGGGGCTACACCTTC. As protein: CASSLDWRGYTF.